One sample yielded the 32 T cell receptor beta chains listed below, sequenced in a study of prognosis after radiotherapy for stage I lung cancer. From genomic DNA, two-round multiplex PCR was used to amplify TCR beta CDR3. The first round of PCR was done with primers that matched each TRBV and TRBJ gene. TCRdb re-derived calls from the multiplex PCR reads in MiXCR, one entry per CDR3 protein. The table lists more than 30,000 distinct CDR3 sequences, approximately 46% of them singletons, with approximately 15% in the top ten. The input for sequencing was PBMCs, taken before or after stereotactic body radiation therapy (not recorded which). Receptor source: a donor aged 50 or older with non-small cell lung cancer.

Points on this clonotype: A far larger clone lies a single base away; this is likely a read error. This rearrangement joins TRBV6-1 to TRBJ2-2, with D perhaps matching TRBD2 (5 bases). The CDR3 totals 14 residues. Germline V gene sequence: CDR1 MNHNS, CDR2 SASEGT. V lost 6 bases and J 0 bases, leaving 8 bases between the germline ends. The CDR3 protein is CASRLEANTGELFF. CDR3 nucleotide sequence: TGTGCCAGCAGACTAGAGGCGAACACCGGGGAGCTGTTTTTT.

A note on this clonotype: Mismatch with germline at one junction end may stem from a read error. The chain recombines TRBV6-1 with TRBJ1-5, with D unresolved. CDR3 length: 16 amino acids. Germline-derived CDR1 and CDR2 are MNHNS and SASEGT. CDR3 sequence: CSSSEASQMSNQPQHF. CDR3 bases: TGTTCCAGCAGTGAAGCGTCACAGATGAGCAATCAGCCCCAGCATTTT.

CDR3 protein: CASSNQLAGRDTQYF. In DNA, the CDR3 is TGTGCCAGCAGCAACCAACTTGCTGGGCGCGATACCCAGTACTTC. The V gene is TRBV9, the J gene TRBJ2-5; D uncertain. This CDR3 spans 15 amino acids. V was pared by 4 bases and J by 8 bases, with 21 bases between. Germline V lookup: CDR1 SGDLS, CDR2 YYNGEE.

This clonotype is medium-sized (0.01 to 0.1%) in the sample. V gene TRBV6-1 combines with J gene TRBJ1-3; D unclear. CDR3 length equals 15 residues. The V gene lost 2 bases and the J gene lost 4 bases, with 12 bases spanning the gap. Looked up from germline, CDR1 is MNHNS and CDR2 is SASEGT. CDR3 bases: TGTGCCAGCAGTGAATCCACGTTGGGGGGAAACACCATATATTTT. Amino acid sequence: CASSESTLGGNTIYF.

This clonotype is termed medium-sized. This chain's CDR3 is CATSDRYGRPGTGNEQFF. The CDR3 region has the DNA TGTGCCACCAGTGATAGATATGGCAGGCCCGGGACTGGCAATGAGCAGTTCTTC. The V call is TRBV24-1, the J call TRBJ2-1, with TRBD2 as a possible D gene (6 bases). The CDR3 totals 18 residues. CDR1 KGHDR and CDR2 SFDVKD come from the germline V gene. Trimming cost V 3 bases and J 6 bases, with 23 bases left between them.

The genes are TRBV20-1 and TRBJ1-4, with D uncertain. Germline-derived CDR1 and CDR2 are DFQATT and SNEGSKA (reference sequence). V was cut by 0 bases and J by 7 bases, with 15 bases left in between. The CDR3 extends over 15 amino acids. The CDR3 DNA reads TGCAGTGCTAGAGATATTTCGGGTTCTGGTGAAAAACTGTTTTTT. This translates into CSARDISGSGEKLFF.

This clonotype came up many times. The chain's CDR3 is CASSLTTANTEAFF. The CDR3 DNA reads as TGCGCCAGCAGCTTAACGACAGCGAACACTGAAGCTTTCTTT. The rearrangement joins TRBV5-1 to TRBJ1-1; a weak D match, TRBD1 (5 bases). Germline CDR1 SGHRS, CDR2 YFSETQ. The V gene lost 2 bases and the J gene lost 1 base, with 9 bases spanning the gap. The CDR3 is made up of 14 amino acids. The entire variable domain, with the rest obtained from reference TRBV5-1 and TRBJ1-1, is as follows: KAGVTQTPRYLIKTRGQQVTLSCSPISGHRSVSWYQQTPGQGLQFLFEYFSETQRNKGNFPGRFSGRQFSNSRSEMNVSTLELGDSALYLCASSLTTANTEAFFGQGTRLTVV.

A few counts support this clonotype. A much larger clone sits a single nucleotide away, making a read error possible. V gene TRBV11-3 combines with J gene TRBJ2-5, with a tentative D call TRBD1 (6 bases). This CDR3 is built from 14 residues. V lost 8 bases and J lost 2, with 15 bases in between. Germline CDR1 is SGHNT and CDR2 is YENEEA. CDR3 residues: CASAMDGQQETQYF. As DNA, the CDR3 is TGTGCCAGCGCCATGGATGGACAGCAAGAGACCCAGTACTTC.

A note on this clonotype: This is likely an artifact of a read error, given a far larger clone one base away. The V call is TRBV6-4, the J call TRBJ1-1; the D gene is possibly TRBD1 (6 bases). Germline loops: CDR1 MRHNA, CDR2 SNTAGT. Trimming took 4 bases from V and 6 from J, leaving 33 bases between them. CDR3 length equals 20 residues. The CDR3 is CASSARGVRPGHGPIPEAFF. CDR3 coding DNA: TGTGCCAGCAGTGCCAGGGGTGTGAGGCCGGGCCATGGTCCAATACCTGAAGCTTTCTTT.

This clonotype has a count of ten or more. This chain uses TRBV5-4 with TRBJ2-3; D unresolved. The CDR3 sequence is 15 residues long. V was trimmed by 3 bases and J by 0 bases, leaving 11 bases between them. In germline, CDR1 is SGHNT, CDR2 YYREEE (reference sequence). The DNA of the CDR3 is TGTGCCAGCAGCTCGGGTCGCCCTAGCACAGATACGCAGTATTTT. Protein sequence: CASSSGRPSTDTQYF.

This clonotype was observed at least ten times. The genes are TRBV6-5 and TRBJ1-1; maybe TRBD1 (5 bases). Deletions cut 2 bases from V and 8 bases from J, with 12 bases between. This CDR3 region has 13 residues. Germline V gene lookup returns CDR1 MNHEY and CDR2 SVGAGI. This chain's CDR3 is CASSYPGTQEAFF. CDR3 coding DNA: TGTGCCAGCAGTTACCCCGGGACTCAAGAAGCTTTCTTT.

Ten or more counts support this clonotype. The chain recombines TRBV12-3 or TRBV12-4 with TRBJ2-2; D might be TRBD2 (5 bases). V lost 1 base, J lost 8 bases, and 17 bases lay in between. There are 16 residues in the CDR3. CDR3 nucleotide sequence: TGTGCCAGCAGTTTAGGTTCGGGGTCCGGGATGGGGGAGCTGTTTTTT. Its protein product is CASSLGSGSGMGELFF.

This clonotype was counted many times. This rearrangement joins TRBV4-1 to TRBJ2-7, with D perhaps TRBD1 (6 bases). CDR1 and CDR2 (germline): MGHRA, YSYEKL. The CDR3 consists of 19 residues. V lost 2 bases, J lost 0 bases, and 23 bases lay in between. The CDR3 nucleotides read TGCGCCAGCAGCCAACCACCGGGGCGAACGAGGGGGTCCTCCTACGAGCAGTACTTC. Its translation is CASSQPPGRTRGSSYEQYF.

This clonotype turned up a few times. One base away lies a much larger clone, so this may be a sequencing read error. V is TRBV7-9 and J is TRBJ2-1; D is uncertain. V lost 6 bases, J lost 4 bases, and 19 bases lay in between. This CDR3 has 16 residues. Germline values: CDR1 SEHNR, CDR2 FQNEAQ (reference sequence). In DNA, the CDR3 is TGTGCCAGCAGGTACCCAGGAACCCCTCTGTACAATGAGCAGTTCTTC. Translated: CASRYPGTPLYNEQFF.

The sample holds one count of this clonotype. The rearrangement links TRBV7-6 to TRBJ2-1, with D tentatively TRBD1 (5 bases). CDR1 and CDR2 (germline): SGHVS, FNYEAQ. Trimming removed 1 base at V and 12 bases at J, with 16 bases between. CDR3 length: 14 residues. CDR3 sequence: CASSLGGTYNWQFF. CDR3 sequence (DNA): TGTGCCAGCAGCTTAGGGGGCACCTACAATTGGCAGTTCTTC.

In the case of this clonotype: This likely traces to a read error, being one base from a far larger clone. The chain links TRBV27 to TRBJ2-7, with a weak D call TRBD2 (6 bases). CDR3 size: 13 residues. The V gene's germline CDR1 is MNHEY and CDR2 SMNVEV (reference sequence). The DNA of the CDR3 is TGTGCCAGCGGGACTGGAGACTACAATGAGCACTTCTTC. Encoded protein: CASGTGDYNEHFF.

The table lists this clonotype with many counts. This chain links TRBV7-3 with TRBJ2-5; D gene uncertain. The germline V and J ends were trimmed by 4 bases and 2 bases, with 8 bases remaining between them. The CDR3 is 13 residues long. The germline V gene has CDR1 SGHTA and CDR2 FQGTGA. The DNA for the CDR3 is TGTGCCAGCAGCTCCTCCTTTCAAGAGACCCAGTACTTC. It codes for CASSSSFQETQYF.

The V gene is TRBV6-5, the J gene TRBJ2-3, with 7 bases that match TRBD2. CDR1 and CDR2 from the germline V gene are MNHEY and SVGAGI. The CDR3 contains 19 residues. The trim removed 4 bases at V and 0 bases at J, leaving 16 bases unmatched. DNA for the CDR3: TGTGCCAGCAGTTTCCCGATGGGTACTAGCGTTATAAGCACAGATACGCAGTATTTT. Its protein product is CASSFPMGTSVISTDTQYF.

This clonotype has ten or more counts. The chain couples TRBV5-1 to TRBJ2-7; D tentatively reads TRBD1 or TRBD2 (5 bases each). Germline CDR1 reads SGHRS; CDR2 reads YFSETQ. CDR3 length: 15 amino acids. V was cut by 4 bases and J by 3 bases, with 17 bases left in between. The CDR3 nucleotides are TGCGCCAGCAGCCCCCGTCTGGGACCCTTCTACGAGCAGTACTTC. Translating gives CASSPRLGPFYEQYF. The full variable domain, rest sourced from reference TRBV5-1 and TRBJ2-7, is KAGVTQTPRYLIKTRGQQVTLSCSPISGHRSVSWYQQTPGQGLQFLFEYFSETQRNKGNFPGRFSGRQFSNSRSEMNVSTLELGDSALYLCASSPRLGPFYEQYFGPGTRLTVT.

As for this clonotype: This could be a read error, since a much larger clone is one nucleotide away. The J gene is TRBJ2-1, the V gene TRBV7-3; the D gene is possibly TRBD1 (5 bases). Trimming removed 5 bases from V and 8 bases from J, with 10 bases in between. The germline V gene encodes CDR1 SGHTA and CDR2 FQGTGA. This CDR3 spans 12 amino acids. As DNA, the CDR3 is TGTGCCAGCAGCCGACAGTGCCATGAGCAGTTCTTC. Translating gives CASSRQCHEQFF.

This clonotype appeared a single time. This chain joins TRBV3-1 and TRBJ2-3, with TRBD2 as a possible D gene (6 bases). V was shortened by 3 bases and J by 0 bases, with 13 bases between the two germline ends. The CDR3 consists of 16 residues. From germline, CDR1 is LGHDT and CDR2 YNNKEL (reference sequence). CDR3 amino acids: CASSHRSGASTDTQYF. The DNA for the CDR3 is TGTGCCAGCAGCCATCGTAGCGGAGCTAGCACAGATACGCAGTATTTT.

This clonotype was observed a few times. The V call is TRBV20-1, the J call TRBJ1-5; TRBD1 matches 7 bases. The V segment lost 0 bases and the J segment 7 bases; nucleotides outside the gene matches: 9. In germline, CDR1 is DFQATT, CDR2 SNEGSKA (reference sequence). The CDR3 extends over 15 amino acids. CDR3: CSAREIQGIGQPQHF. The CDR3 DNA sequence: TGCAGTGCTAGAGAAATACAGGGGATTGGGCAGCCCCAGCATTTT.

Many counts were recorded for this clonotype. This sequence joins TRBV4-1 and TRBJ2-7; TRBD2 matches at 9 bases. Germline assignment: CDR1 MGHRA and CDR2 YSYEKL. The CDR3 runs 15 residues. V lost 7 bases to trimming and J lost 3 bases; unmatched junction nucleotides: 10. The CDR3 loop reads CASTLGASGDYEQYF. CDR3 coding DNA: TGCGCCAGCACCCTTGGGGCTAGCGGGGACTACGAGCAGTACTTC.

About this clonotype itself: A much bigger clone sits one base away, suggesting this may be a read error. This chain links TRBV6-1 with TRBJ2-1; D might be TRBD2 (6 bases). V lost 11 bases, J lost 8 bases, and 22 bases lay in between. Germline CDR1 and CDR2: MNHNS and SASEGT. This CDR3 contains 14 residues. CDR3 coding DNA: TGTGCCGGCGGTCGGGAGAGGTACAGCCATGAGCAGTTCTTC. Translated: CAGGRERYSHEQFF.

This clonotype qualifies as medium-sized. The V gene is TRBV6-1, the J gene TRBJ2-2, with D perhaps matching TRBD1 (5 bases). The ends were cut back, 5 bases at V and 7 bases at J, with 14 bases in the middle. The CDR3 totals 14 residues. Germline-derived CDR1 and CDR2 are MNHNS and SASEGT. The CDR3 nucleotides are TGTGCCAGCAGTTTTGACAGCAAGGTCGGGGAGCTGTTTTTT. It yields the protein CASSFDSKVGELFF.

The V and J genes are TRBV20-1 and TRBJ2-7; the match to TRBD2 covers 12 bases. Germline V CDR1 and CDR2: DFQATT, SNEGSKA (reference sequence). J lost 0 bases, V lost 3 bases, and 15 bases had no gene match. The CDR3 length is 19 residues. Here the CDR3 reads CSASGGQGGLAGTSYEQYF. CDR3 DNA sequence: TGCAGTGCTAGTGGGGGACAGGGAGGACTAGCGGGGACCTCCTACGAGCAGTACTTC.

J is TRBJ2-1 and V is TRBV28; TRBD2 agrees at 9 bases. The CDR3 length is 15 residues. The junction had 8 bases not matched to a gene; V was cut back by 4 bases and J by 7 bases. The germline V gene has CDR1 MDHEN and CDR2 SYDVKM. For the CDR3, the DNA is TGTGCCAGCAGTTCCCAGGGACTAGCCACGAATGAGCAGTTCTTC. Translating it yields CASSSQGLATNEQFF.

In its sample, this clonotype was seen a few times. The V gene is TRBV28, the J gene TRBJ1-2, with TRBD1 matching 7 bases. The CDR3 has 13 residues. Germline CDR1 reads MDHEN; CDR2 reads SYDVKM. V was pared by 6 bases and J by 5 bases, with 6 bases of the junction left unmatched. The CDR3 reads CASRPGTAYGYTF. CDR3 bases: TGTGCCAGCAGGCCCGGGACAGCGTATGGCTACACCTTC.

This clonotype appeared a single time. The gene calls are TRBV19 and TRBJ1-5; D may be TRBD1 (5 bases). Germline CDR1 and CDR2: LNHDA and SQIVND (reference sequence). The germline V and J ends were trimmed by 5 bases and 11 bases, with 16 bases remaining between them. The CDR3 extends over 13 amino acids. The CDR3: CASSGTGSETQHF. The CDR3 nucleotides are TGTGCCAGTAGTGGGACGGGGAGTGAGACCCAGCATTTT.

This clonotype was counted at least ten times. The chain has TRBV5-1 and TRBJ2-1; D gene uncertain. V was clipped by 4 bases and J by 5 bases, with 13 bases between them. From germline, CDR1 is SGHRS and CDR2 YFSETQ. The CDR3 runs 14 residues. Written as DNA, the CDR3 is TGCGCCAGCAGCGGGTGGGGTTACAACAATGAGCAGTTCTTC. Encoded protein: CASSGWGYNNEQFF.

A remark on this clonotype: A far larger clone lies a single base away; this is likely a read error. The chain couples TRBV6-2 or TRBV6-3 to TRBJ1-2; tentative D call: TRBD1 (6 bases). The CDR3 has 15 residues. Trimming removed 4 bases at V and 3 bases at J, with 15 bases between. Germline CDR1 and CDR2: MNHEY and SVGEGT. The CDR3 DNA reads as TGTGCCAGCAGTTCAGGGGTAGTTTCGGACTATGGCTACACCTTC. Its translation: CASSSGVVSDYGYTF.

To note about this clonotype: The junction does not match germline at one end; this may be a read error. This chain joins TRBV6-1 and TRBJ1-6; D ambiguous. CDR1 MNHNS and CDR2 SASEGT come from the germline V gene. The CDR3 has 16 amino acids. The CDR3 loop is CASRPDGVTRYSPLHF. CDR3 nucleotides: TGTGCCAGCAGACCGGACGGCGTAACGAGATATTCACCCCTACACTTT.